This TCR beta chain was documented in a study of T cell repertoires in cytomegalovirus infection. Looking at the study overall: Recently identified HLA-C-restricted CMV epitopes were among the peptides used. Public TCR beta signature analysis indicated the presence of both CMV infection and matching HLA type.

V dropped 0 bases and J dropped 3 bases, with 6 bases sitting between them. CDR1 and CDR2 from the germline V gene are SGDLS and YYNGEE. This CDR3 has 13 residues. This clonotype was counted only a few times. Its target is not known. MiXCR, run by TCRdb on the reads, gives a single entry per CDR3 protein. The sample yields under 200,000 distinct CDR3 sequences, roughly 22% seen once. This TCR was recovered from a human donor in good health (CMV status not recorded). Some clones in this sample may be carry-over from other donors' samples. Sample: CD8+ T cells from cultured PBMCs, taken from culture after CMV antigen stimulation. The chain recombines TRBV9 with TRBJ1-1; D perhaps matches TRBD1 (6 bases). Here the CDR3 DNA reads TGTGCCAGCAGCGTAGGGACAGACACTGAAGCTTTCTTT. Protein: CASSVGTDTEAFF.